This is a list of T cell receptor beta chains from one sample in a study of T-cell reconstitution after alpha-beta-depleted transplantation in children. MiXCR, run by TCRdb on the PCR reads, gives a single entry per CDR3 protein. The sample has around 270,000 distinct CDR3 sequences; over 7.5% are singletons. The sequenced sample was peripheral blood, obtained 360 days after TCRalphabeta/CD19-depleted stem cell transplant. These receptors were collected from a female patient between 2 and 15 years old who had a stem cell transplant for Fanconi anemia, so the T cells may come from the graft donor. The CDR3 runs from the conserved cysteine through the conserved F or W. A D gene is named only where the DNA matches it firmly. Not all rows give a size; the values are once, few, many and, for expanded clones, a class.

j_call d_call v_call clone_size cdr3_nt cdr3_aa
TRBJ1-4 - TRBV4-1 - TGCGCCAGCAGCCAACCGGGACGAGGCATTGTTCTGTTTTTT CASSQPGRGIVLFF
TRBJ2-3 - TRBV19 - TGTGCCAGTAGTCCTCCCCGGGCTCTCCACACGCAGTATTTT CASSPPRALHTQYF
TRBJ2-7 TRBD2 TRBV4-1 - TGCGCCAGCAGCCATCTTCCGGGACTAGCGGGAAGCTCCTACGAGCAGTACTTC CASSHLPGLAGSSYEQYF
TRBJ1-1 - TRBV4-1 - TGCGCCAGCAGCCAAGACTTCAGGGCTGAAGCTTTCTTT CASSQDFRAEAFF
TRBJ2-1 - TRBV12-3/TRBV12-4 many TGTGCCAGCAGCCAGGCAGGATCCTACAATGAGCAGTTCTTC CASSQAGSYNEQFF
TRBJ2-1 - TRBV7-9 many TGTGCCAGCAGCTATAGCGGAAACTACAATGAGCAGTTCTTC CASSYSGNYNEQFF
TRBJ2-1 - TRBV24-1 many TGTGCCACCAGTGAATCAGGGTTTTCCTACAATGAGCAGTTCTTC CATSESGFSYNEQFF
TRBJ2-1 - TRBV2 few TGTGCCAGCAGTGCTTCCCTCCCGTACAATGAGCAGTTCTTC CASSASLPYNEQFF
TRBJ2-7 TRBD1 TRBV2 - TGTGCCAGCAGGAGTAGACAGGGTGGCGAGCAGTACTTC CASRSRQGGEQYF
TRBJ2-1 - TRBV7-2 many TGTGCCAGCAGCTTAGCCCTGAGGGACGAGCGGTTCTTC CASSLALRDERFF